One sample yielded the 15 T cell receptor beta chains listed below, sequenced in a study of cytomegalovirus exposure and HLA in healthy donors. Produced via immunoSEQ multiplex PCR; TCRdb's table is partial and in-frame only. The sample includes tens of thousands of clones, 80% to 90% of them seen just once. What was sequenced was PBMCs. These receptors originate from a woman younger than 35 in good health and CMV-seropositive.

The chain couples TRBV7-9 to TRBJ2-5, with a tentative D call TRBD1 (5 bases). Germline CDR1 reads SEHNR; CDR2 reads FQNEAQ (reference sequence). The CDR3 is made up of 15 amino acids. The V and J ends lost 5 bases and 0 bases respectively, with 13 bases between them. The CDR3 nucleotides are TGTGCCAGCAGCCCAGGGTTGGGGTACCAAGAGACCCAGTACTTC. This sequence encodes CASSPGLGYQETQYF.

The V gene is TRBV30, the J gene TRBJ2-1; 9 bases fit TRBD2. The germline V gene encodes CDR1 GTSNPN and CDR2 SVGIG (reference sequence). The junction had 12 bases not matched to a gene; V was cut back by 2 bases and J by 4 bases. This CDR3 spans 17 amino acids. CDR3 protein: CAWSPAPLAGRYNEQFF. As DNA, the CDR3 is TGTGCCTGGAGTCCTGCACCACTAGCGGGTAGATACAATGAGCAGTTCTTC.

This sequence joins TRBV4-3 and TRBJ1-4; tentative D call: TRBD1 (5 bases). V was shortened by 5 bases and J by 4 bases, with 20 bases between the two germline ends. CDR1 is LGHNA and CDR2 is YSLEER in the germline V gene. The CDR3 runs 17 residues. CDR3 sequence: CASSLKTLGGDNEKLFF. The CDR3 nucleotides are TGCGCCAGCAGCTTGAAAACCTTGGGGGGGGATAATGAAAAACTGTTTTTT.

This rearrangement joins TRBV29-1 to TRBJ2-3, with 7 positions matching TRBD1. J gave up 0 bases and V 5 bases, and 8 bases lay outside the gene matches. Germline lookup yields CDR1 SQVTM and CDR2 ANQGSEA. The CDR3 consists of 15 residues. CDR3 sequence: CSVHGTEYSTDTQYF. The CDR3 DNA is TGCAGCGTTCACGGGACAGAATACAGCACAGATACGCAGTATTTT.

This clone was picked up a small number of times. The V call is TRBV28, the J call TRBJ1-5; D gene unclear. Germline V gives CDR1 MDHEN, CDR2 SYDVKM. The germline V and J ends were trimmed by 4 bases and 9 bases, with 10 bases remaining between them. The CDR3 covers 12 residues. Here the CDR3 reads CASSSGSRPQHF. Here the CDR3 DNA reads TGTGCCAGCAGTTCGGGAAGTCGGCCCCAGCATTTT.

This chain uses TRBV7-9 with TRBJ2-1; D might be TRBD2 (6 bases). Germline CDR1 is SEHNR and CDR2 is FQNEAQ (reference sequence). CDR3 length: 14 amino acids. V dropped 7 bases and J dropped 1 base, with 11 bases sitting between them. In DNA form, the CDR3 reads TGTGCCAGCACTGACGGACTATCCTACAATGAGCAGTTCTTC. Protein sequence: CASTDGLSYNEQFF.

The CDR3 protein is CAISEPGQVFSEAFF. Here the CDR3 DNA reads TGTGCCATCAGTGAGCCGGGACAGGTTTTTAGTGAAGCTTTCTTT. The chain couples TRBV10-3 to TRBJ1-1, with 8 bases fitting TRBD1. V shed 2 bases, J shed 7 bases, and the junction held 9 bases outside the gene matches. The CDR3 spans 15 residues. CDR1 is ENHRY, CDR2 SYGVKD, per germline.

The chain couples TRBV23-1 to TRBJ2-5, with 12 bases aligning to TRBD2. TRBV23-1 is an ORF for which the function is uncertain. This CDR3 is 20 amino acids long. Trimming at V came to 0 bases and at J to 5 bases, leaving 16 bases not matched to a gene. As DNA, the CDR3 is TGCGCCAGCAGTCAATCAGGGCAGGACTCTAGCGGGAGGGTAGGGGAGACCCAGTACTTC. Its protein product is CASSQSGQDSSGRVGETQYF.

CDR3 DNA sequence: TGTGCCAGCAGTGAGAAGGGACTAGCGGGGGGTGAGCAGTTCTTC. It yields the protein CASSEKGLAGGEQFF. The gene calls are TRBV2 and TRBJ2-1, with 15 bases lining up with TRBD2. Germline values: CDR1 SNHLY, CDR2 FYNNEI. This CDR3 comprises 15 residues. V shed 3 bases and J 9 bases; nucleotides not matched to a gene: 3.

The V call is TRBV19, the J call TRBJ2-1, with D possibly being TRBD1 (5 bases). CDR1 is LNHDA and CDR2 is SQIVND in the germline V gene (reference sequence). The CDR3 is 14 amino acids. With 6 bases removed from V and 8 bases from J, the gap between germline ends came to 17 bases. The CDR3 region has the DNA TGTGCCAGTAGAACGCACAGACAGCCCCATGAGCAGTTCTTC. This gives the protein CASRTHRQPHEQFF.

The chain joins TRBV19 to TRBJ1-5, with D perhaps TRBD1 (6 bases). The ends were cut back, 8 bases at V and 0 bases at J, with 11 bases in the middle. This CDR3 is built from 14 residues. From germline, CDR1 is LNHDA and CDR2 SQIVND (reference sequence). CDR3 sequence (DNA): TGTGCCAGTTCCCCAGGGGCTAGCAATCAGCCCCAGCATTTT. Its translation is CASSPGASNQPQHF. The variable domain in full, completed from reference TRBV19 and TRBJ1-5, reads DGGITQSPKYLFRKEGQNVTLSCEQNLNHDAMYWYRQDPGQGLRLIYYSQIVNDFQKGDIAEGYSVSREKKESFPLTVTSAQKNPTAFYLCASSPGASNQPQHFGDGTRLSIL.

The chain couples TRBV7-2 to TRBJ2-3; 7 bases fit TRBD1. The J segment lost 0 bases and the V segment lost 5 bases, leaving 5 bases of the junction unmatched. The CDR3 has 15 residues. In germline, CDR1 is SGHTA, CDR2 FQGNSA. The CDR3 spells CASSKDRTSTDTQYF. CDR3 DNA sequence: TGTGCCAGCAGCAAGGACAGGACTAGCACAGATACGCAGTATTTT.

V and J are TRBV4-3 and TRBJ2-5; D is possibly TRBD2 (7 bases). CDR3 length: 14 amino acids. CDR1 and CDR2 from the germline V gene are LGHNA and YSLEER. Trimming left V 0 bases short and J 13 bases short, with 18 bases between. The CDR3 DNA follows: TGCGCCAGCAGCCAAGAGTGGGGCGGGGGCCACCGGTACTTC. Amino acid sequence: CASSQEWGGGHRYF.

The chain recombines TRBV16 with TRBJ1-4; 10 bases fit TRBD1. There are 16 residues in the CDR3. CDR1 is KGHSY and CDR2 is FQNENV in the germline V gene. The V gene end was trimmed by 1 base and the J gene end by 10 bases; junction bases not matched to a gene: 9. In DNA form, the CDR3 reads TGTGCCAGCAGCCAATACCTCGGGACAGGGGACGGAAAACTGTTTTTT. The encoded protein is CASSQYLGTGDGKLFF.

The chain links TRBV4-1 to TRBJ2-7; a possible D gene is TRBD1 (5 bases). The germline gives CDR1 MGHRA, CDR2 YSYEKL. Trimming took 0 bases from V and 6 from J, leaving 9 bases between them. The CDR3 consists of 13 residues. CDR3 nucleotides: TGCGCCAGCAGCCAAGACTGGGGCTCCGAGCAGTACTTC. Translated: CASSQDWGSEQYF.